This section outlines one TCR beta chain sequence together with its context. The antigen remains unidentified. Graft donor-derived T-allo10 cells were described as host-alloantigen-specific, anergic, and alloantigen-specifically suppressive. This specimen comes from a study of type 1 regulatory T cells. Study-wide background: An in vitro protocol generated T-allo10, a Tr1-enriched, alloantigen-specific CD4 T cell product.

Each CDR3 protein gets one entry after TCRdb re-called the reads with MiXCR. Seen here are 60,000 to 80,000 distinct CDR3 sequences, roughly 60% observed once, and the top ten hold 7.6%. The CDR3 runs to 13 residues. Germline assignment: CDR1 SGHVS and CDR2 FQNEAQ. The V gene end was trimmed by 8 bases and the J gene end by 0 bases; junction bases not matched to a gene: 3. The sequenced sample was cultured T cells, either the whole culture or a sorted T cell fraction (not recorded which). Indicated subset: Tr1-enriched cell product generated in vitro against host alloantigens. This receptor was taken from a human donor in good health. This chain links TRBV7-8 with TRBJ2-5; 7 nucleotides agree with TRBD2. The CDR3 bases are TGTGCCAGCTTTCTAGCGGACCAAGAGACCCAGTACTTC. Its translation: CASFLADQETQYF. The full variable domain, its missing parts supplied by reference TRBV7-8 and TRBJ2-5, is GAGVSQSPRYKVAKRGQDVALRCDPISGHVSLFWYQQALGQGPEFLTYFQNEAQLDKSGLPSDRFFAERPEGSVSTLKIQRTQQEDSAVYLCASFLADQETQYFGPGTRLLVL.